The rows below give T cell receptor beta chains drawn from one sample of a study of blood T cells in healthy people across ages. Each CDR3 protein gets one entry after TCRdb re-called the 5' RACE reads with MiXCR. The sample has roughly 1,500,000 distinct CDR3 sequences; about 31% are singletons. Sequencing was carried out using blood. Receptors were obtained from a woman between 25 and 40 years old in good health. Each CDR3 is given with its conserved first and last residue. Fields, in order: clone size, V gene, J gene, D gene, CDR3 protein, CDR3 DNA. D genes are given only for firm matches. Part of the rows lack a size; the others show once, few, many or a class for expanded clones.

few	TRBV6-1	TRBJ2-7	-	CASSPRRSGSYEQYF	TGTGCCAGCAGCCCCAGGCGCAGCGGCTCCTACGAGCAGTACTTC
-	TRBV7-6	TRBJ2-7	-	CASSLSNNPAYEQYF	TGTGCCAGCAGCTTATCTAATAATCCGGCCTACGAGCAGTACTTC
many	TRBV10-3	TRBJ2-3	TRBD1	CAISEKGQGAPSQYF	TGTGCCATCAGTGAGAAGGGACAGGGGGCCCCGTCGCAGTATTTT
-	TRBV9	TRBJ2-7	TRBD2	CASSVGGGLTNEQYF	TGTGCCAGCAGCGTAGGGGGGGGACTCACTAACGAGCAGTACTTC
few	TRBV5-1	TRBJ2-5	-	CASRSTGQRGETQYF	TGCGCCAGCAGGTCCACAGGGCAAAGGGGAGAGACCCAGTACTTC
-	TRBV2	TRBJ2-2	-	CASTQQGSGELFF	TGTGCCAGCACTCAACAGGGTTCCGGGGAGCTGTTTTTT
-	TRBV5-5	TRBJ2-1	-	CASSSGPASYNEQFF	TGTGCCAGCAGCTCGGGACCCGCCTCCTACAATGAGCAGTTCTTC
-	TRBV4-1	TRBJ1-2	TRBD1	CAGSQPGQGVYGYTF	TGCGCCGGCAGCCAACCGGGACAGGGGGTCTATGGCTACACCTTC
-	TRBV27	TRBJ1-5	-	CASSFGRALNQPQHF	TGTGCCAGCAGTTTTGGGAGGGCTCTCAATCAGCCCCAGCATTTT
few	TRBV12-3/TRBV12-4	TRBJ1-2	-	CASSHGDYGYTF	TGTGCCAGCAGTCACGGGGACTATGGCTACACCTTC
-	TRBV3-1	TRBJ2-5	TRBD2	CASSQGRLSGVFQETQYF	TGTGCCAGCAGCCAAGGGAGGCTTAGCGGGGTATTCCAAGAGACCCAGTACTTC
-	TRBV4-2	TRBJ2-7	-	CASSQDEDALSYEQYF	TGTGCCAGCAGCCAAGACGAGGACGCACTCTCCTACGAGCAGTACTTC